Listed below are T cell receptor beta chains from one sample, sequenced in a study of T-cell reconstitution after alpha-beta-depleted transplantation in children. MiXCR, run by TCRdb on the PCR reads, gives a single entry per CDR3 protein. The table lists nearly 400,000 distinct CDR3 sequences, around 21% of them singletons. Sequenced material: PBMCs from the stem cell graft donor, taken from the stem cell graft. These receptors were obtained from a human donor who donated a stem cell graft to a child with acute myeloid leukemia. The CDR3 runs from the conserved cysteine through the conserved F or W. The D gene is left open where the match is weak. A clone size is listed for some rows: how often the clone was seen (once, few, many), or a class if it is expanded.

d_call j_call clone_size v_call cdr3_nt cdr3_aa
TRBD1 TRBJ2-7 many TRBV7-8 TGTGCCAGCAGCTTGCAGGGGCGAGGGGGCTATTACGAGCAGTACTTC CASSLQGRGGYYEQYF
TRBD1 TRBJ1-6 - TRBV4-2 TGTGCCAGCAGCATGACAGGGGAGGCTAATAATTCACCCCTCCACTTT CASSMTGEANNSPLHF
- TRBJ2-3 - TRBV12-3/TRBV12-4 TGTGCCACCGACAGGACCGTAGCGGATACGCAGTATTTT CATDRTVADTQYF
- TRBJ2-1 - TRBV7-6 TGTGCCAGCAGCTTAGCGAGGAGATTATACAATGAGCAGTTCTTC CASSLARRLYNEQFF
- TRBJ2-7 few TRBV6-5 TGTGCCAGCAGCCAGGGTACCTGGGGGGCAGCCTACGAGCAGTACTTC CASSQGTWGAAYEQYF
- TRBJ2-1 once TRBV5-1 TGCGCCAGCAGCCGGGAGTATGAGCAGTTCTTC CASSREYEQFF
- TRBJ1-5 - TRBV5-6 TGTGCCAGCAGCTCGGGGCTAGATAGCAATCAGCCCCAGCATTTT CASSSGLDSNQPQHF
- TRBJ2-7 few TRBV27 TGTGCCAGCAGACTAACAGGGCCAGGGATCAACGAGCAGTACTTC CASRLTGPGINEQYF
- TRBJ2-4 - TRBV12-3/TRBV12-4 TGTGCCACCGCTAGGACAGCATCATCTCTACCTGCCAAAAACATTCAGTACTTC CATARTASSLPAKNIQYF
- TRBJ2-7 - TRBV7-6 TGTGCCAGCAGCTCCAACCCCTACGAGCAGTACTTC CASSSNPYEQYF
- TRBJ2-1 many TRBV12-3/TRBV12-4 TGTGCCAGCAGTTTAAGTGCGACAGCCTACAATGAGCAGTTCTTC CASSLSATAYNEQFF
- TRBJ2-3 many TRBV9 TGTGCCAGCAGCGTAGGATTGTCAGGGCTCACAGATACGCAGTATTTT CASSVGLSGLTDTQYF
TRBD2 TRBJ2-1 - TRBV5-6 TGTGCCAGCAGCGTGGGACTAGCGGGAGATGAGCAGTTCTTC CASSVGLAGDEQFF
TRBD1 TRBJ2-6 few TRBV7-2 TGTGCCAGCAGCTTAGCGTCTCAGGGGGCGACTGGGGCCAACGTCCTGACTTTC CASSLASQGATGANVLTF
TRBD2 TRBJ2-2 few TRBV4-2 TGTGCCAGCAGCCATTCTCTAGCGGGAGCGAACACCGGGGAGCTGTTTTTT CASSHSLAGANTGELFF
TRBD2 TRBJ2-1 many TRBV5-6 TGTGCCAGCAGCTTGGCCGGGGGGGGATTGGGGGATGAGCAGTTCTTC CASSLAGGGLGDEQFF
- TRBJ2-7 few TRBV15 TGTGCCACCTTGGACGACTCCTACGAGCAGTACTTC CATLDDSYEQYF